This T cell receptor beta chain came from a study of cytomegalovirus exposure and HLA in healthy donors. The study's findings and limits: 164 TCR beta chains were listed as cytomegalovirus-associated.

As for this clone: Its antigen is currently unknown.

The study drew the donors from its approximately 110-subject validation cohort, separate from the approximately 670-subject first cohort. CDR3 length: 17 residues. The trim removed 1 base at V and 1 base at J, leaving 1 base unmatched. Germline-derived CDR1 and CDR2 are KGHSH and LQKENI. Libraries were prepared by immunoSEQ multiplex PCR; TCRdb keeps only in-frame clonotypes and omits some of them. Seen here are tens of thousands of clones, about 94% observed once, and the top ten hold about 1.4%. The J gene is TRBJ2-2, the V gene TRBV18, with 12 nucleotides matching TRBD2. Material for sequencing was PBMCs. This sequence was found in a man aged 18 to 29 in good health and CMV-seropositive. This chain's CDR3 is CASSPRGLAGNTGELFF. For the CDR3, the DNA is TGTGCCAGCTCACCACGGGGACTAGCGGGGAACACCGGGGAGCTGTTTTTT.